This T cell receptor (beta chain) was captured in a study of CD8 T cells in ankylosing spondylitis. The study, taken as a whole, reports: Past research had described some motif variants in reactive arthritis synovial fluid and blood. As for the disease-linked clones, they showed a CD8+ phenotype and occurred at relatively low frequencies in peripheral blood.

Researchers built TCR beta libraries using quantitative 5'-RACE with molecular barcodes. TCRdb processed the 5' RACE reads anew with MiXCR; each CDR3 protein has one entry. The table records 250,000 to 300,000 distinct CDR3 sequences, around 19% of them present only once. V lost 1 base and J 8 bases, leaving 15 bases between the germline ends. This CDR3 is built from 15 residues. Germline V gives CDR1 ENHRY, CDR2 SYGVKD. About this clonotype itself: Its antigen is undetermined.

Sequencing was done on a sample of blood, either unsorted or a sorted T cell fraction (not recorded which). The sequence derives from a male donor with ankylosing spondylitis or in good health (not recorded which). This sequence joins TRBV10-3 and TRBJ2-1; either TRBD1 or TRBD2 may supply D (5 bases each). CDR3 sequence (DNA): TGTGCCATCAGTGAGTTTAACCGTGGGGGAGATGAGCAGTTCTTC. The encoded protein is CAISEFNRGGDEQFF.